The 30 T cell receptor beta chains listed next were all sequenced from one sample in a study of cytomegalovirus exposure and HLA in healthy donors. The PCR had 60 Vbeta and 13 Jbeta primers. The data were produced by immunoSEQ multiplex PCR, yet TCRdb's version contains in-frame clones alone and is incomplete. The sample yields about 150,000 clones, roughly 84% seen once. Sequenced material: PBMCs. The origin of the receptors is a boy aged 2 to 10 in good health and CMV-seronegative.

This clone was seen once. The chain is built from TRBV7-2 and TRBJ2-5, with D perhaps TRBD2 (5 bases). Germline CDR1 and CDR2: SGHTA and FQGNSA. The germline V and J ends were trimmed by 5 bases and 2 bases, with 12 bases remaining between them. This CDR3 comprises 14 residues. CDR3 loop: CASSPERVQETQYF. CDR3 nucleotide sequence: TGTGCCAGCAGCCCCGAGAGGGTTCAAGAGACCCAGTACTTC. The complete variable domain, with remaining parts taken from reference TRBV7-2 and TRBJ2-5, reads GAGVSQSPSNKVTEKGKDVELRCDPISGHTALYWYRQSLGQGLEFLIYFQGNSAPDKSGLPSDRFSAERTGGSVSTLTIQRTQQEDSAVYLCASSPERVQETQYFGPGTRLLVL.

The CDR3 protein is CASSELEPGTEAFF. The CDR3 DNA reads as TGTGCCAGCAGTGAGCTGGAGCCTGGCACTGAAGCTTTCTTT. The chain carries TRBV6-1 and TRBJ1-1, with D unresolved. The germline V gene has CDR1 MNHNS and CDR2 SASEGT. V lost 3 bases, J lost 4 bases, and 12 bases lay in between. The CDR3 totals 14 residues.

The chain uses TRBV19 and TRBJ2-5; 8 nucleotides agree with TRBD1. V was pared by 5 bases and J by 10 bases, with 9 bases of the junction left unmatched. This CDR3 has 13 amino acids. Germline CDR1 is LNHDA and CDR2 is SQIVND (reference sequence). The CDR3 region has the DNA TGTGCCAGTAGTCCCCGGGACAGGCCGATCCAGTACTTC. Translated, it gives CASSPRDRPIQYF.

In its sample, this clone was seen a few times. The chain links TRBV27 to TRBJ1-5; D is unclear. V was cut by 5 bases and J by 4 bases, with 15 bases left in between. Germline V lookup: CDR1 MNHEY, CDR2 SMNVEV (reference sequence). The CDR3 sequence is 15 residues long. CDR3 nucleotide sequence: TGTGCCAGCAGTCCCCGTGGAGGGCCGAATCAGCCCCAGCATTTT. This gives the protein CASSPRGGPNQPQHF.

CDR3 residues: CASSPSSGIRGYTF. Here the CDR3 DNA reads TGTGCCAGCTCACCCTCTTCAGGGATCCGTGGCTACACCTTC. The V call is TRBV18, the J call TRBJ1-2; D might be TRBD1 (5 bases). CDR3 length: 14 amino acids. Trimming removed 3 bases from V and 7 bases from J, with 15 bases in between. Germline loops: CDR1 KGHSH, CDR2 LQKENI.

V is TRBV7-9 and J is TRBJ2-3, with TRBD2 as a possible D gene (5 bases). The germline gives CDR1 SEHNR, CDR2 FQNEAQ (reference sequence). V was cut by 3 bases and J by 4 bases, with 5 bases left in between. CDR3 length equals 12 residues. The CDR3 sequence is CASSFGADTQYF. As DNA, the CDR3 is TGTGCCAGCAGCTTCGGGGCAGATACGCAGTATTTT.

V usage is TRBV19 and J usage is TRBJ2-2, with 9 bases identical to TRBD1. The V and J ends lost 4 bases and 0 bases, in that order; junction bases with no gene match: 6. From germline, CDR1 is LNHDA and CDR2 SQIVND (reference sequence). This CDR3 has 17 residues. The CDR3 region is CASSSKDRGANTGELFF. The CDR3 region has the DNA TGTGCCAGTAGTAGTAAGGACAGGGGCGCGAACACCGGGGAGCTGTTTTTT.

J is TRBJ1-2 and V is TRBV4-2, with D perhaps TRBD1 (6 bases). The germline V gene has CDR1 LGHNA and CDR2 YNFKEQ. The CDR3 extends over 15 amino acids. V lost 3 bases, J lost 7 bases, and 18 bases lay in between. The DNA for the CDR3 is TGTGCCAGCAGCCAGGAGGACAGCCAGACACGTGGCTACACCTTC. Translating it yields CASSQEDSQTRGYTF.

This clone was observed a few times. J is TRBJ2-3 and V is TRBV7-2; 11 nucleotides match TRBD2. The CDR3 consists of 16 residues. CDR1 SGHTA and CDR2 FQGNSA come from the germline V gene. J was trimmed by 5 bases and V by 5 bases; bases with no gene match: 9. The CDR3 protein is CASSPSSGGELDTQYF. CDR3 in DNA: TGTGCCAGCAGCCCAAGTAGCGGGGGGGAGTTAGATACGCAGTATTTT. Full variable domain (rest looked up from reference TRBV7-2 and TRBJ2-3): GAGVSQSPSNKVTEKGKDVELRCDPISGHTALYWYRQSLGQGLEFLIYFQGNSAPDKSGLPSDRFSAERTGGSVSTLTIQRTQQEDSAVYLCASSPSSGGELDTQYFGPGTRLTVL.

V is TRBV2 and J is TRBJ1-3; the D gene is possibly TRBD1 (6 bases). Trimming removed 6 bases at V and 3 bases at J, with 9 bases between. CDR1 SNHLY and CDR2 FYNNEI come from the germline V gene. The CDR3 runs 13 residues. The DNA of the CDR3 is TGTGCCAGCAGAGACAGGAATGGAAACACCATATATTTT. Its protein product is CASRDRNGNTIYF.

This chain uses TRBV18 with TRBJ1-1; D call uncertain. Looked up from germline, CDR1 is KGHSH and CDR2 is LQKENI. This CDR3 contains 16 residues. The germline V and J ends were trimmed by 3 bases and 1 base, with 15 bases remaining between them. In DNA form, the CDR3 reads TGTGCCAGCTCACCGTATCAAGAACAGACGAACACTGAAGCTTTCTTT. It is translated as CASSPYQEQTNTEAFF.

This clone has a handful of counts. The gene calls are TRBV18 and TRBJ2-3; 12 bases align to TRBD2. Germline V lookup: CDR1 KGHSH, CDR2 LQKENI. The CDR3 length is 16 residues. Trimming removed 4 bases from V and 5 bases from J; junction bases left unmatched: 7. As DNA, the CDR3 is TGTGCCAGCTCACGGGGGACTAGCGGGTTCATAGATACGCAGTATTTT. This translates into CASSRGTSGFIDTQYF.

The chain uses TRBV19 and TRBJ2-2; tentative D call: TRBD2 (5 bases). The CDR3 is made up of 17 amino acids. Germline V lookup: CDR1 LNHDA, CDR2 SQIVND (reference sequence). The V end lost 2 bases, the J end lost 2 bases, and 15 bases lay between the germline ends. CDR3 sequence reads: CASSIWVGDLNTGELFF. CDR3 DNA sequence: TGTGCCAGTAGTATATGGGTCGGGGATCTCAACACCGGGGAGCTGTTTTTT.

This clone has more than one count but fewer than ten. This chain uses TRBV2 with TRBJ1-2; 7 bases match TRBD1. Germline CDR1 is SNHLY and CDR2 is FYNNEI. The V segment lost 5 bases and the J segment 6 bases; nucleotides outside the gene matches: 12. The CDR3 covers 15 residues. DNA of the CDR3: TGTGCCAGCAGTCAAGTTGACAGGGCCGGGCATGGCTACACCTTC. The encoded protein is CASSQVDRAGHGYTF.

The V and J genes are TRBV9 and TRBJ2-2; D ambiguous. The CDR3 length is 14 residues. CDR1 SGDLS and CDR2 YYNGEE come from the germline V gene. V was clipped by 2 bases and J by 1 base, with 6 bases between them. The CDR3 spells CASSVQLNTGELFF. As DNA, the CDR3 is TGTGCCAGCAGCGTCCAATTGAACACCGGGGAGCTGTTTTTT.

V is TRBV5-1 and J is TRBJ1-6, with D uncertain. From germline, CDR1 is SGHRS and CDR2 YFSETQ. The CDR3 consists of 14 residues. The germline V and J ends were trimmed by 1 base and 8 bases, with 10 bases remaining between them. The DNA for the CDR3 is TGCGCCAGCAGCTTGACCCGGGGAGATTCACCCCTCCACTTT. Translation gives CASSLTRGDSPLHF.

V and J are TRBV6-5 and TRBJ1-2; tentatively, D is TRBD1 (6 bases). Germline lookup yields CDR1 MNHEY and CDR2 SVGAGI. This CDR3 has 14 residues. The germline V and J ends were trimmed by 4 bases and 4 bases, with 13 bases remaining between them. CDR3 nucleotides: TGTGCCAGCAGTTTGACAGGCATGACCTATGGCTACACCTTC. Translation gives CASSLTGMTYGYTF.

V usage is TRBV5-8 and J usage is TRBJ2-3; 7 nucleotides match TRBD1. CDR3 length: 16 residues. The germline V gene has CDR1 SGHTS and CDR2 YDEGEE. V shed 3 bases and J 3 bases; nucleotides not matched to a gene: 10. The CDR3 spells CASSSRTGPRTDTQYF. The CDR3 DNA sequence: TGTGCCAGCAGCTCCAGGACAGGACCCCGGACAGATACGCAGTATTTT.

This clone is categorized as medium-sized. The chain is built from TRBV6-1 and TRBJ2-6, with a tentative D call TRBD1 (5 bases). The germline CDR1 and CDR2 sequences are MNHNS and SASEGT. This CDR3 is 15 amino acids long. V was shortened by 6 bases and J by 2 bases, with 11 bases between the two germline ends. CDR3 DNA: TGTGCCAGCAGCGACAGTCCCACTGGGGCCAACGTCCTGACTTTC. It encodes CASSDSPTGANVLTF.

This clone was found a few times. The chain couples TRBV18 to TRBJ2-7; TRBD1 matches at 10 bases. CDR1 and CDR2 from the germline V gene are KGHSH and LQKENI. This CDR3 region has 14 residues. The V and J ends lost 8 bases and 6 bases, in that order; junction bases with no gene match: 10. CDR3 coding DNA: TGTGCCAGCCGTTCAGGGGACAGGGGCGCCGAGCAGTACTTC. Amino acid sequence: CASRSGDRGAEQYF.

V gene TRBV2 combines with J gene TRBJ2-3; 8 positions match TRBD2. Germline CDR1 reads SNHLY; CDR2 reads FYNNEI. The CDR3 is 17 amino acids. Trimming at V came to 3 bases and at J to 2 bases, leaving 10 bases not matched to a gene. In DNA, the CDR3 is TGTGCCAGCAGTGACCGGCGCGGGGGGATAGACACAGATACGCAGTATTTT. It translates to CASSDRRGGIDTDTQYF.

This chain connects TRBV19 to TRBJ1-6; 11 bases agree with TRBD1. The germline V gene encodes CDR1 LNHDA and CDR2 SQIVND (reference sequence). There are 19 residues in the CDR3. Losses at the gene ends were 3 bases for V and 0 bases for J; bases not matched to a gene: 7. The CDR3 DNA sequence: TGTGCCAGTAGTATCGCCGGGACAGGGGGTTTCTCCTATAATTCACCCCTCCACTTT. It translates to CASSIAGTGGFSYNSPLHF.

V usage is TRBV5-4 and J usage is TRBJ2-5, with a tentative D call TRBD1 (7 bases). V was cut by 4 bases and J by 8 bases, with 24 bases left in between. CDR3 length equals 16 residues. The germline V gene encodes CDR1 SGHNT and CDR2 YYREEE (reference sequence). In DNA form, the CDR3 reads TGTGCCAGCAGCGAGGCCAAACAGGCAGGGGGGAAAACCCAGTACTTC. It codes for CASSEAKQAGGKTQYF.

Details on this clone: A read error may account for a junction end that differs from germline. Here the CDR3 DNA reads TGCGCCAGCAGCCAAGATCAGTCGTCGAACACCGGGGAGCTGTTTTTT. This encodes CASSQDQSSNTGELFF. The chain has TRBV5-4 and TRBJ2-2, with unresolved D. Germline assignment: CDR1 SGHNT and CDR2 YYREEE (reference sequence). CDR3 length: 16 residues.

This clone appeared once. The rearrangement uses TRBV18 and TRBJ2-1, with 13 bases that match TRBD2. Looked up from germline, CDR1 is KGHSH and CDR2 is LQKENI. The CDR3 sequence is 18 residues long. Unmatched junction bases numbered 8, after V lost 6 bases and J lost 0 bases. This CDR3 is CASSGLAGRGYSYNEQFF. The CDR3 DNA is TGTGCCAGCTCGGGACTAGCGGGAAGGGGCTACTCCTACAATGAGCAGTTCTTC.

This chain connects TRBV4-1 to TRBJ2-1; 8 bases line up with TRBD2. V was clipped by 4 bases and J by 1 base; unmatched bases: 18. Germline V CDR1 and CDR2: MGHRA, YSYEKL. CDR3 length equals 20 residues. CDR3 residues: CASSPGGNLGTSNSYNEQFF. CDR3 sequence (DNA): TGCGCCAGCAGCCCGGGGGGGAACCTCGGGACTAGTAATTCCTACAATGAGCAGTTCTTC.

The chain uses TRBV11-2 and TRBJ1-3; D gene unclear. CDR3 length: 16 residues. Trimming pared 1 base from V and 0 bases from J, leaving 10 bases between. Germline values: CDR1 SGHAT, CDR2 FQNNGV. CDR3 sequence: CASSLAGLSSGNTIYF. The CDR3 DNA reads TGTGCCAGCAGCTTAGCAGGTTTGAGCTCTGGAAACACCATATATTTT. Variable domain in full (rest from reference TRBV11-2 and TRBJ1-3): EAGVAQSPRYKIIEKRQSVAFWCNPISGHATLYWYQQILGQGPKLLIQFQNNGVVDDSQLPKDRFSAERLKGVDSTLKIQPAKLEDSAVYLCASSLAGLSSGNTIYFGEGSWLTVV.

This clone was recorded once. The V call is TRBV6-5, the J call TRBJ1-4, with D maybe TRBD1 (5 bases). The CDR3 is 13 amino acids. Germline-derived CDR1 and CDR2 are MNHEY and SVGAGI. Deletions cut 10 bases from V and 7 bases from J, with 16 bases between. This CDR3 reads CATGGVQSEKLFF. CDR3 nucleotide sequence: TGTGCCACCGGAGGGGTACAAAGTGAAAAACTGTTTTTT.

This CDR3 is CASSLRTGNTEAFF. The CDR3 nucleotides read TGTGCCAGCAGTTTAAGGACAGGGAACACTGAAGCTTTCTTT. V usage is TRBV6-6 and J usage is TRBJ1-1; TRBD1 matches 7 bases. J gave up 1 base and V 4 bases, and 3 bases lay outside the gene matches. The CDR3 has 14 residues. CDR1 and CDR2 from the germline V gene are MNHNY and SVGAGI (reference sequence).

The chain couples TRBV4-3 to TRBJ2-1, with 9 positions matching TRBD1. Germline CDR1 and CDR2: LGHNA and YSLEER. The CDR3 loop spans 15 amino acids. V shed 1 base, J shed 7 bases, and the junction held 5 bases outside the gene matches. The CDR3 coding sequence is TGCGCCAGCAGCCAAGGGGGGACAGGGCCTAATGAGCAGTTCTTC. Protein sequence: CASSQGGTGPNEQFF.